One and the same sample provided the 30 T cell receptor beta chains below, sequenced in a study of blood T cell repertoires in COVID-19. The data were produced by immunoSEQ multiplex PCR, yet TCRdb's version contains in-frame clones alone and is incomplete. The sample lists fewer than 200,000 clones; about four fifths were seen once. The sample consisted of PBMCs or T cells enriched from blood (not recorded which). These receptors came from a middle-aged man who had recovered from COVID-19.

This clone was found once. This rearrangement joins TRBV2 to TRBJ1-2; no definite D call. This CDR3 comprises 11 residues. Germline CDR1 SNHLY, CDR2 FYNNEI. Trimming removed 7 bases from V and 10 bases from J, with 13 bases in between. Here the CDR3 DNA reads TGTGCCAGCAATATGCAAGCCTCCTACACCTTC. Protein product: CASNMQASYTF.

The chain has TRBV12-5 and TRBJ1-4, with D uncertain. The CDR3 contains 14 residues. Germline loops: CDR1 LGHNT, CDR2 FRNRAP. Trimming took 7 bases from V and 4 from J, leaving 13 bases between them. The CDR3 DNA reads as TGTGCTAGTGCCCTGTCGGGGAATAATGAAAAACTGTTTTTT. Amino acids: CASALSGNNEKLFF.

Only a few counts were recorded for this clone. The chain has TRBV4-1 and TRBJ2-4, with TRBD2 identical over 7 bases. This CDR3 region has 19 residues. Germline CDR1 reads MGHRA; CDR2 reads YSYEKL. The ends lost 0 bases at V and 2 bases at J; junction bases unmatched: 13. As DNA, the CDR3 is TGCGCCAGCAGCCAAGAATCGGGGGGTTCGAGGATTTCCAAAAACATTCAGTACTTC. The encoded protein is CASSQESGGSRISKNIQYF.

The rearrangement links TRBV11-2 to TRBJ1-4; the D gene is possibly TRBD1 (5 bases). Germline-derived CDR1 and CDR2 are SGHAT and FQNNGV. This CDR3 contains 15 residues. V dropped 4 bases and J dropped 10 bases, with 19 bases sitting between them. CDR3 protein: CASSYSGSLGGKLFF. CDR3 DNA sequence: TGTGCCAGCAGCTACTCCGGGTCTCTCGGGGGAAAACTGTTTTTT.

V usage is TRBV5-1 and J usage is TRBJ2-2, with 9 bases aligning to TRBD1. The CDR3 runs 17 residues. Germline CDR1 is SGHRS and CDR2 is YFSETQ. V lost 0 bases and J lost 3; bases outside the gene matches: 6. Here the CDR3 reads CASSLGPTGGYTGELFF. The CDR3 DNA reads TGCGCCAGCAGCTTGGGGCCAACAGGGGGCTACACCGGGGAGCTGTTTTTT.

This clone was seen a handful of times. The CDR3: CASSLDYREEQFF. The CDR3 bases are TGTGCCAGCAGCTTAGATTACCGGGAGGAGCAGTTCTTC. V is TRBV7-3 and J is TRBJ2-1; tentatively, D is TRBD2 (6 bases). In germline, CDR1 is SGHTA, CDR2 FQGTGA. The CDR3 covers 13 residues. V lost 2 bases and J 10 bases, leaving 12 bases between the germline ends.

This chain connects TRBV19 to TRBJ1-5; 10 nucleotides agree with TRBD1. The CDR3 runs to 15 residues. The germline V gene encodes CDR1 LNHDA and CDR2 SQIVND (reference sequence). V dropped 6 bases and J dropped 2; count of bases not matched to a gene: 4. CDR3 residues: CASRSGTGGNQPQHF. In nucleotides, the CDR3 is TGTGCCAGTAGGTCCGGGACAGGGGGCAATCAGCCCCAGCATTTT.

CDR3 DNA: TGTGCCAGCTCACCTCGGCGAGAGGCTAACTATGGCTACACCTTC. Translated, it gives CASSPRREANYGYTF. This rearrangement joins TRBV18 to TRBJ1-2, with D unresolved. The CDR3 spans 15 residues. Germline V gene sequence: CDR1 KGHSH, CDR2 LQKENI. The V end lost 3 bases, the J end lost 0 bases, and 11 bases lay between the germline ends.

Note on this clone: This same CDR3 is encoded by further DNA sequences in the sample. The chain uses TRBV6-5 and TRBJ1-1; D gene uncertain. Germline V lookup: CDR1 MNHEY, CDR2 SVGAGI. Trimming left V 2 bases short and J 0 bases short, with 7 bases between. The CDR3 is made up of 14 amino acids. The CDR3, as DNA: TGTGCCAGCAGTTACGGCGGATTGAACACTGAAGCTTTCTTT. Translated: CASSYGGLNTEAFF.

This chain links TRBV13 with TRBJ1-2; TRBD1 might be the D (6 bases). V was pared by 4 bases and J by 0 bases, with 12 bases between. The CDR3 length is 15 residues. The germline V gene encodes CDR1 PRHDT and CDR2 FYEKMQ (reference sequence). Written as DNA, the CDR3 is TGTGCCAGCAGCTGGCAGGGGAGTGCTAACTATGGCTACACCTTC. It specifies CASSWQGSANYGYTF.

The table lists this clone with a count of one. CDR3 protein: CASSPRPGQDPYEQYF. As DNA, the CDR3 is TGTGCCAGCTCACCCAGGCCGGGACAGGATCCCTACGAGCAGTACTTC. The rearrangement joins TRBV18 to TRBJ2-7, with 8 bases fitting TRBD1. V lost 3 bases to trimming and J lost 2 bases; unmatched junction nucleotides: 9. The CDR3 is 16 amino acids. The germline V gene has CDR1 KGHSH and CDR2 LQKENI.

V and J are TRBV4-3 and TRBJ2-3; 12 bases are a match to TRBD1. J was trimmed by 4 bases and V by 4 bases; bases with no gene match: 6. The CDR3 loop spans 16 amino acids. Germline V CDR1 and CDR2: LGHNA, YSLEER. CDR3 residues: CASSPSRDRGPDTQYF. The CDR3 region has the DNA TGCGCCAGCAGCCCCTCCCGGGACAGGGGGCCAGATACGCAGTATTTT.

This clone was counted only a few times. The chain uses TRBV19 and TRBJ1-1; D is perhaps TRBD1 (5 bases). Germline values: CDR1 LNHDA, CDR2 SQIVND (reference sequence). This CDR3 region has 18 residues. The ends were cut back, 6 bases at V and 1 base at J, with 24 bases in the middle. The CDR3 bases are TGTGCCAGTAGCTTGACAGTTTCTGCTGAGTGGAGGAACACTGAAGCTTTCTTT. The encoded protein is CASSLTVSAEWRNTEAFF.

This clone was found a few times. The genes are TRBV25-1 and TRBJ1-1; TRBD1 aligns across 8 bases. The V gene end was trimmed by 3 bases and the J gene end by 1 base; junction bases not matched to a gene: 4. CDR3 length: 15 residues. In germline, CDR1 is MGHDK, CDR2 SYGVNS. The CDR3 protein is CASSDLGTGNTEAFF. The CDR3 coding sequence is TGTGCCAGCAGTGATTTGGGGACAGGGAACACTGAAGCTTTCTTT.

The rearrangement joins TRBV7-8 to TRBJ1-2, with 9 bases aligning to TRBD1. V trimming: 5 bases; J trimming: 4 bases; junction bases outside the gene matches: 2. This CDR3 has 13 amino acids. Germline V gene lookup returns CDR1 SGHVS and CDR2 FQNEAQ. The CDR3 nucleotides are TGTGCCAGCAGCCGGGACAGGGCCTATGGCTACACCTTC. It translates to CASSRDRAYGYTF.

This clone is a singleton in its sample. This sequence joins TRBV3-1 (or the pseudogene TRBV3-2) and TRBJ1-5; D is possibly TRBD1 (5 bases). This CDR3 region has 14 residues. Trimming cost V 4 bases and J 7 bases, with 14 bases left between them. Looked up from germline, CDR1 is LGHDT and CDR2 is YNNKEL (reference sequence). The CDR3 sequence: CASSPGRGLQPQHF. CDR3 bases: TGTGCCAGCAGCCCAGGGAGGGGTCTACAGCCCCAGCATTTT.

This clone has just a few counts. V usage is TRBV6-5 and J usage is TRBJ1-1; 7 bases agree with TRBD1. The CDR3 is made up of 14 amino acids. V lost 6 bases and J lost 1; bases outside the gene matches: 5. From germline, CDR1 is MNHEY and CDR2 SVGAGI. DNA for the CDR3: TGTGCCAGCAGGTTCGGGACAGCGAACACTGAAGCTTTCTTT. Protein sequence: CASRFGTANTEAFF.

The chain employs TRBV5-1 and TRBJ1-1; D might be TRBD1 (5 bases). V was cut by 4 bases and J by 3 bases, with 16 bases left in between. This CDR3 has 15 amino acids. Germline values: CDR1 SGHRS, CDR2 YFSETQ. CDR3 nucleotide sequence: TGCGCCAGCAGCCCCGCGACAGAACAATACACTGAAGCTTTCTTT. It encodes CASSPATEQYTEAFF.

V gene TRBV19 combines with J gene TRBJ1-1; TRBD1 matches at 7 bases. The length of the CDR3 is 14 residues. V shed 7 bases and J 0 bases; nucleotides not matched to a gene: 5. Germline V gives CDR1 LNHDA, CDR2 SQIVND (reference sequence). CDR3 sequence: CASKTDRLNTEAFF. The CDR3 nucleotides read TGTGCCAGTAAAACGGACAGGCTGAACACTGAAGCTTTCTTT.

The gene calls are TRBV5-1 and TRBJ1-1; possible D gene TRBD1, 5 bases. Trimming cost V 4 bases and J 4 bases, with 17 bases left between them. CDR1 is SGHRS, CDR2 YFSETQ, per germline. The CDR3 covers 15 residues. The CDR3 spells CASSPEGVMGTEAFF. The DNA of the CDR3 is TGCGCCAGCAGCCCGGAAGGGGTGATGGGCACTGAAGCTTTCTTT.

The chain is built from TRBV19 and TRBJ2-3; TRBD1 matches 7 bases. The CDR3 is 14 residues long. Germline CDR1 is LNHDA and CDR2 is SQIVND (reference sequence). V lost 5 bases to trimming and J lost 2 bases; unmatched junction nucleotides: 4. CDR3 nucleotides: TGTGCCAGTAGTGACACAGGGGACACAGATACGCAGTATTTT. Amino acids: CASSDTGDTDTQYF.

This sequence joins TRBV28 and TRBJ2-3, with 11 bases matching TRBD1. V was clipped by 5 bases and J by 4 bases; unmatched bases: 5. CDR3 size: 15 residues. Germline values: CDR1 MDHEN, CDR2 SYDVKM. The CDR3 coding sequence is TGTGCCAGCAGTAAACCGGGACAGGGGGCAGATACGCAGTATTTT. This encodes CASSKPGQGADTQYF.

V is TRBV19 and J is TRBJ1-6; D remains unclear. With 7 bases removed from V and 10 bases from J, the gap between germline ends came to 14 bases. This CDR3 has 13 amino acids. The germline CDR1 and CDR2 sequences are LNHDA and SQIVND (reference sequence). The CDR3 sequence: CASMGLGQSPLHF. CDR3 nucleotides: TGTGCCAGTATGGGCCTTGGTCAGTCACCCCTCCACTTT.

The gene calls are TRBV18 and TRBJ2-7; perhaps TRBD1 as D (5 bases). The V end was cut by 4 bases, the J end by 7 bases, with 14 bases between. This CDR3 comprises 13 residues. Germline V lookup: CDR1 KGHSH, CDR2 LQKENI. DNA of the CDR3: TGTGCCAGCTCACAGGGTTTGGGGCTTGAGCAGTACTTC. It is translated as CASSQGLGLEQYF. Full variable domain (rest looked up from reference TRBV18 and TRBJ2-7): NAGVMQNPRHLVRRRGQEARLRCSPMKGHSHVYWYRQLPEEGLKFMVYLQKENIIDESGMPKERFSAEFPKEGPSILRIQQVVRGDSAAYFCASSQGLGLEQYFGPGTRLTVT.

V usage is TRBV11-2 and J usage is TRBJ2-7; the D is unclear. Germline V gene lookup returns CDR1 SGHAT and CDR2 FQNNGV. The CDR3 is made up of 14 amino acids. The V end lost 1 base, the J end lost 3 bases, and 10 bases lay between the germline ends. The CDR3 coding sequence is TGTGCCAGCAGCTTAGGGGCCGGATACTACGAGCAGTACTTC. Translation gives CASSLGAGYYEQYF.

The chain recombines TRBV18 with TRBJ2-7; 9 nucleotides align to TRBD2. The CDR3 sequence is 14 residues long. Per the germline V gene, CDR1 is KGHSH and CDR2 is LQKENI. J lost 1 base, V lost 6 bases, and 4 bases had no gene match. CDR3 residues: CASSPSGESYEQYF. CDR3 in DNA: TGTGCCAGCTCCCCTAGCGGGGAGTCCTACGAGCAGTACTTC.

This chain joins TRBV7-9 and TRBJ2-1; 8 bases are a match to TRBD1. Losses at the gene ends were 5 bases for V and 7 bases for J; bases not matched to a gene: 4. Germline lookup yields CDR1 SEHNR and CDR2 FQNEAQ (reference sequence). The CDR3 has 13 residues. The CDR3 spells CASSGRQGNEQFF. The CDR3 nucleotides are TGTGCCAGCAGCGGGAGACAGGGGAATGAGCAGTTCTTC.

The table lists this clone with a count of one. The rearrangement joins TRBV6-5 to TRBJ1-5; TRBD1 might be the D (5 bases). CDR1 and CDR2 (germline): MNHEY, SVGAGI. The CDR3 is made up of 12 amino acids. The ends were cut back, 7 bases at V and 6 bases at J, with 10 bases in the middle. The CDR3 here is CASTGEAQPQHF. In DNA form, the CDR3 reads TGTGCCAGCACGGGGGAAGCTCAGCCCCAGCATTTT.

CDR3 region: CASSLGSGGADTQYF. The CDR3 region has the DNA TGCGCCAGCAGCTTGGGATCAGGAGGGGCAGATACGCAGTATTTT. The rearrangement joins TRBV5-1 to TRBJ2-3, with D maybe TRBD2 (6 bases). V was cut by 0 bases and J by 4 bases, with 12 bases left in between. The germline gives CDR1 SGHRS, CDR2 YFSETQ. CDR3 size: 15 residues.

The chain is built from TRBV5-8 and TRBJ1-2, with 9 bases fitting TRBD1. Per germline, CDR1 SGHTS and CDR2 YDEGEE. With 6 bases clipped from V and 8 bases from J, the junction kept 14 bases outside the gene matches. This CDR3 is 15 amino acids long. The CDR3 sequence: CASTSPGTGFGGYTF. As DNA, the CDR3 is TGTGCCAGCACCAGTCCCGGGACAGGGTTCGGGGGCTACACCTTC.